This T cell receptor beta chain was sequenced for a study of T cell responses to AZD1222 COVID-19 vaccine. Turning to the study itself: Second doses were pooled across both intervals (about 4 or about 12 weeks).

Study-wide results and caveats: Samples come after the peak T cell response, not at day 14. Baseline seropositivity occurred in only six AZD1222 recipients.

Sequencing used immunoSEQ multiplex PCR; TCRdb keeps in-frame clones, though not all of them. The data show about 110,000 clones, around 90% seen once. About this clone: Its antigen is still unknown.

Germline trimming cut 4 bases from V and 3 bases from J; bases unmatched to any gene: 15. The CDR3 has 18 residues. CDR1 SGHRS and CDR2 YFSETQ come from the germline V gene. The sequence was obtained from an adult in good health. The V and J genes are TRBV5-1 and TRBJ2-1; 8 bases map to TRBD2. The sequenced sample was peripheral blood, obtained on day 0 of AZD1222 vaccination. The CDR3 here is CASSAGGRTTDLYNEQFF. The CDR3 region has the DNA TGCGCCAGCAGCGCGGGAGGTCGGACCACTGATCTCTACAATGAGCAGTTCTTC.